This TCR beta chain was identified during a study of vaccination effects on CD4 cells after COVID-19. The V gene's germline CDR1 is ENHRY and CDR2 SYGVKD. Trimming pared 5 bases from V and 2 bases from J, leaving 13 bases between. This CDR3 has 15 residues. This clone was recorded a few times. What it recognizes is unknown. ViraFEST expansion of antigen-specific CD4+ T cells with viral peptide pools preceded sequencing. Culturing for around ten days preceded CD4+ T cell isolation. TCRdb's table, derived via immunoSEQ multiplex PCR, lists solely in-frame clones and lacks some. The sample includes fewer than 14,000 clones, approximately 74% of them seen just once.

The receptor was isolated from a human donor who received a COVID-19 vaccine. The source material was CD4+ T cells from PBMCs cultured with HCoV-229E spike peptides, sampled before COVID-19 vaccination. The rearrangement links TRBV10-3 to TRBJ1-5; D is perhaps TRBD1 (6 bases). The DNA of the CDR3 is TGTGCCATCAGTACAGGGTTCGCAGGCAATCAGCCCCAGCATTTT. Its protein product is CAISTGFAGNQPQHF.